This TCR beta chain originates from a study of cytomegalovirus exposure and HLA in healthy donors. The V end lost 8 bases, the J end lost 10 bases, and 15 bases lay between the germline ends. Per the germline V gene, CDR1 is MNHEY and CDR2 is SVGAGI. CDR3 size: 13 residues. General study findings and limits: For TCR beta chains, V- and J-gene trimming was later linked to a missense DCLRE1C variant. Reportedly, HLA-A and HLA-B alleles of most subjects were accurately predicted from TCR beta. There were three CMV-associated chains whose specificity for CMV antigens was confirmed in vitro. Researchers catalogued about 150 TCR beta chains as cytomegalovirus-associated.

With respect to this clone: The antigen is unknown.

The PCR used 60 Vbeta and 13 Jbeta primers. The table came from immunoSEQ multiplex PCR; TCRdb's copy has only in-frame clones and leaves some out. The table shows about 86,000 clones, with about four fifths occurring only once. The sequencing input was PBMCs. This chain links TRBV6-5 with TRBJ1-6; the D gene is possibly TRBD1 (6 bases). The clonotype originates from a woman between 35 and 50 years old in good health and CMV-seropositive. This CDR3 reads CASRRTGNSPLHF. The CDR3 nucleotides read TGTGCCAGCCGACGAACAGGGAACTCACCCCTCCACTTT.